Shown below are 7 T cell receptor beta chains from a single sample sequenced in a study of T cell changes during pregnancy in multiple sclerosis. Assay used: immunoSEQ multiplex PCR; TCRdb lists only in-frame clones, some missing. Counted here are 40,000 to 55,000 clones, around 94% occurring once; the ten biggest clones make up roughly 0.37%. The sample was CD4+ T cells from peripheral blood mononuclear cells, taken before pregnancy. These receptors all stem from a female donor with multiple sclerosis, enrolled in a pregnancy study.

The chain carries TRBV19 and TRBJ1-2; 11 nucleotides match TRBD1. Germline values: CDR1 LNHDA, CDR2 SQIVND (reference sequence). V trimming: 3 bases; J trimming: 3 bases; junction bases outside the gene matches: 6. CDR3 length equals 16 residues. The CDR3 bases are TGTGCCAGTAGTATCTTTTCGGGACAGGGGGACTATGGCTACACCTTC. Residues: CASSIFSGQGDYGYTF.

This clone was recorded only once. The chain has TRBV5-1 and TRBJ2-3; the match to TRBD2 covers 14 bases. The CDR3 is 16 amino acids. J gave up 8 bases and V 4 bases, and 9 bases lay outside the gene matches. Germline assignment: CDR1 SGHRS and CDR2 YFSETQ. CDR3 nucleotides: TGCGCCAGCAGCCTAGGACTAGCGGGAGGAGGCGGTACGCAGTATTTT. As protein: CASSLGLAGGGGTQYF.

The chain's CDR3 is CATRGAPPQHF. The CDR3 DNA reads as TGTGCCACCCGCGGGGCACCGCCCCAGCATTTT. V gene TRBV28 combines with J gene TRBJ1-5; weak D call: TRBD1 (5 bases). Trimming removed 10 bases at V and 9 bases at J, with 13 bases between. CDR3 length equals 11 residues. CDR1 and CDR2 from the germline V gene are MDHEN and SYDVKM.

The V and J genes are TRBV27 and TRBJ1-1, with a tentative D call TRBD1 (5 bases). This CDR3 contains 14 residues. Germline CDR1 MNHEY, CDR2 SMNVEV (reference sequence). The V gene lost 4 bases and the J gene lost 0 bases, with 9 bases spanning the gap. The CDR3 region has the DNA TGTGCCAGCAGTTGGCGGGGCGTGAACACTGAAGCTTTCTTT. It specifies CASSWRGVNTEAFF.

CDR3 region: CASSEPGEGTEAFF. The CDR3 DNA is TGTGCCAGCAGTGAACCCGGGGAGGGTACTGAAGCTTTCTTT. The V gene is TRBV25-1, the J gene TRBJ1-1; D remains unclear. CDR1 and CDR2 (germline): MGHDK, SYGVNS. Trimming took 2 bases from V and 5 from J, leaving 12 bases between them. The CDR3 runs 14 residues.

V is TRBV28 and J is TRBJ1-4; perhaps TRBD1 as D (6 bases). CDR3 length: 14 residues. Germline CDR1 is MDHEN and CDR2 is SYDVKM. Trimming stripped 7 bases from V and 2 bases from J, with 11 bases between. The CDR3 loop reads CASTQGITNEKLFF. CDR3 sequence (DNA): TGTGCCAGCACCCAGGGGATCACTAATGAAAAACTGTTTTTT.

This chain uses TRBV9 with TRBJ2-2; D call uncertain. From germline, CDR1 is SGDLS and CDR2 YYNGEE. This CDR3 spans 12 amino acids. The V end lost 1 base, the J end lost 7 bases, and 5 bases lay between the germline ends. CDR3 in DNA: TGTGCCAGCAGCGTAATCAACGGGGAGCTGTTTTTT. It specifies CASSVINGELFF.